Only a few counts were recorded for the clone carrying this TCR beta chain. The CDR3 covers 14 residues. CDR1 and CDR2 (germline): MGHRA, YSYEKL. V dropped 0 bases and J dropped 7; count of bases not matched to a gene: 2. Libraries were prepared by immunoSEQ multiplex PCR; TCRdb keeps only in-frame clonotypes and omits some of them. The sample carries 120,000 or so clones, roughly 80% recorded once. The data belong to a study of blood T cell repertoires in COVID-19. Study background: Samples taken during acute and convalescent COVID-19 were collected in the United States, Italy and Spain.

The origin of this receptor is a woman aged 50 to 65 with acute or convalescent COVID-19. The sequenced sample was peripheral blood. The V gene is TRBV4-1, the J gene TRBJ1-4; TRBD1 matches at 7 bases. The CDR3, as DNA: TGCGCCAGCAGCCAAGATAGGGACAGTGAAAAACTGTTTTTT. Protein: CASSQDRDSEKLFF.